Listed below are T cell receptor beta chains from one sample, sequenced in a study of T cell responses to AZD1222 COVID-19 vaccine. Produced via immunoSEQ multiplex PCR; TCRdb's table is partial and in-frame only. In the table there are more than 150,000 clones, 90% to 95% of which are singletons. This material consisted of peripheral blood, taken 28 days after the second AZD1222 dose. The receptors here all came from an adult who received the AZD1222 COVID-19 vaccine. Each CDR3 is given with its conserved first and last residue. A D gene is named only where the DNA matches it firmly. Expanded clones get a size class; other rows say once, few or many, or leave the size out.

length | size | J | D | V | CDR3 | DNA
11 | NA | TRBJ1-2 | NA | TRBV20-1 | CSAHRDDGYTF | TGCAGTGCCCACCGGGATGATGGCTACACCTTC
13 | NA | TRBJ1-6 | NA | TRBV30 | CAWSGQAHSPLHF | TGTGCCTGGAGTGGACAGGCCCATTCACCCCTCCACTTT
13 | NA | TRBJ2-7 | TRBD1 | TRBV6-1 | CASSEGQPYEQYF | TGTGCCAGCAGTGAGGGACAGCCCTACGAGCAGTACTTC
14 | few | TRBJ2-2 | TRBD1 | TRBV7-7 | CASSPQGAGGELFF | TGTGCTAGCAGCCCCCAGGGGGCCGGCGGGGAGCTGTTTTTT
15 | NA | TRBJ2-7 | NA | TRBV2 | CASSEVTVVSYEQYF | TGTGCCAGCAGTGAAGTAACAGTCGTCTCCTACGAGCAGTACTTC
11 | NA | TRBJ1-2 | NA | TRBV6-5 | CASNGRHCYTF | TGTGCCAGCAACGGACGGCACTGCTACACCTTC
15 | few | TRBJ2-1 | TRBD2 | TRBV11-3 | CASSSGLAGENEQFF | TGTGCCAGCAGCTCGGGACTAGCGGGAGAAAATGAGCAGTTCTTC
15 | NA | TRBJ2-3 | TRBD2 | TRBV20-1 | CSASPSGSGTDTQYF | TGCAGTGCTAGTCCTAGCGGGAGCGGCACAGATACGCAGTATTTT
12 | NA | TRBJ2-1 | NA | TRBV5-1 | CASSLNYNEQFF | TGCGCCAGCAGTCTTAACTACAATGAGCAGTTCTTC
14 | NA | TRBJ1-1 | NA | TRBV3-1/TRBV3-2 | CASSRTREVTEAFF | TGTGCCAGCAGCCGGACTCGGGAAGTCACTGAAGCTTTCTTT
15 | NA | TRBJ2-7 | TRBD2 | TRBV12-5 | CASGESGSIVYEQYF | TGTGCTAGTGGTGAAAGCGGGAGTATAGTGTACGAGCAGTACTTC
15 | NA | TRBJ2-7 | NA | TRBV5-1 | CASSLAGRLGSEQYF | TGCGCCAGCAGCTTGGCGGGGCGGCTTGGGTCCGAGCAGTACTTC
12 | few | TRBJ1-6 | NA | TRBV10-2 | CASRTVNSPLHF | TGCGCCAGCAGGACCGTGAATTCACCCCTCCACTTT
17 | NA | TRBJ2-7 | TRBD2 | TRBV7-8 | CASSLASLAGDRGEQYF | TGTGCCAGCAGCTTAGCTTCCCTAGCGGGAGATCGGGGCGAGCAGTACTTC
12 | once | TRBJ1-1 | NA | TRBV9 | CASSSGNTEAFF | TGTGCCAGCAGTAGCGGGAACACTGAAGCTTTCTTT
14 | NA | TRBJ2-1 | TRBD2 | TRBV10-1 | CASSPGTSGNEQFF | TGCGCCAGCAGTCCCGGGACTAGCGGGAATGAGCAGTTCTTC
16 | NA | TRBJ1-6 | TRBD1 | TRBV10-1 | CASSVRQGDYNSPLHF | TGCGCCAGCAGTGTTCGACAGGGGGACTATAATTCACCCCTCCACTTT
17 | NA | TRBJ2-1 | TRBD2 | TRBV3-1/TRBV3-2 | CASSPGLAGAAYNEQFF | TGTGCCAGCAGCCCGGGACTAGCGGGAGCAGCCTACAATGAGCAGTTCTTC
15 | NA | TRBJ2-1 | NA | TRBV18 | CASSPLAEAYNEQFF | TGTGCCAGCTCACCACTAGCGGAGGCCTACAATGAGCAGTTCTTC
17 | NA | TRBJ1-5 | TRBD1 | TRBV4-1 | CASSQEGGQGGRQPQHF | TGCGCCAGCAGCCAAGAGGGGGGTCAGGGGGGACGACAGCCCCAGCATTTT
14 | once | TRBJ2-5 | TRBD2 | TRBV28 | CAIQGGPYQETQYF | TGTGCCATTCAGGGAGGGCCATACCAGGAGACCCAGTACTTC
16 | NA | TRBJ2-5 | TRBD2 | TRBV5-1 | CASSSGGSGNGETQYF | TGCGCCAGCAGCTCGGGGGGGAGCGGGAACGGGGAGACCCAGTACTTC
13 | NA | TRBJ1-6 | NA | TRBV6-5 | CASNRVDNSPLHF | TGTGCCAGCAACCGGGTGGATAATTCACCCCTCCACTTT
14 | NA | TRBJ2-7 | NA | TRBV14 | CASSPSYSWTEQYF | TGTGCCAGCAGCCCAAGTTACTCTTGGACGGAGCAGTACTTC
12 | few | TRBJ1-1 | NA | TRBV6-5 | CAAQRPNTEAFF | TGTGCCGCACAGCGTCCGAACACTGAAGCTTTCTTT
12 | few | TRBJ1-1 | NA | TRBV28 | CASSFQANEAFF | TGTGCCAGCAGTTTCCAAGCTAATGAAGCTTTCTTT
15 | NA | TRBJ2-1 | NA | TRBV7-3 | CASSLTGQAYNEQFF | TGTGCCAGCAGCTTAACAGGCCAGGCCTACAATGAGCAGTTCTTC
15 | few | TRBJ2-1 | TRBD2 | TRBV28 | CASTPPAGMVNEQFF | TGTGCCAGCACCCCCCCAGCGGGAATGGTCAATGAGCAGTTCTTC
15 | NA | TRBJ1-6 | TRBD1 | TRBV5-1 | CASSGQGAWNSPLHF | TGCGCCAGCAGCGGACAGGGGGCTTGGAATTCACCCCTCCACTTT
16 | once | TRBJ2-4 | NA | TRBV6-1 | CASSVIRIETKNIQYF | TGTGCCAGCAGTGTTATTAGGATAGAGACCAAAAACATTCAGTACTTC
15 | NA | TRBJ1-1 | NA | TRBV5-1 | CASSLTKTVNTEAFF | TGCGCCAGCAGCTTGACCAAGACAGTGAACACTGAAGCTTTCTTT
14 | few | TRBJ2-2 | NA | TRBV27 | CASSLDLYTGELFF | TGTGCCAGCAGTTTGGACTTGTACACCGGGGAGCTGTTTTTT
13 | NA | TRBJ2-4 | NA | TRBV28 | CASSTPGTNIQYF | TGTGCCAGCAGTACCCCCGGGACCAACATTCAGTACTTC
15 | NA | TRBJ1-2 | TRBD1 | TRBV5-1 | CASSPEGARIYGYTF | TGCGCCAGCAGCCCGGAGGGGGCCCGAATATATGGCTACACCTTC
16 | once | TRBJ1-6 | NA | TRBV5-8 | CASSFLGEPYNSPLHF | TGTGCCAGCAGCTTCCTTGGGGAACCGTATAATTCACCCCTCCACTTT
16 | NA | TRBJ1-1 | TRBD1 | TRBV7-2 | CASSPGQGWVNTEAFF | TGTGCCAGCAGCCCCGGACAGGGGTGGGTGAACACTGAAGCTTTCTTT
16 | NA | TRBJ1-4 | NA | TRBV5-1 | CASFSPGRGTNEKLFF | TGCGCCAGCTTTTCGCCGGGCCGGGGGACTAATGAAAAACTGTTTTTT
10 | NA | TRBJ1-5 | NA | TRBV6-5 | CAAGGQPQHF | TGTGCGGCCGGGGGGCAGCCCCAGCATTTT
14 | NA | TRBJ1-1 | NA | TRBV6-2/TRBV6-3 | CASSYWIQNTEAFF | TGTGCCAGCAGTTACTGGATCCAGAACACTGAAGCTTTCTTT
14 | NA | TRBJ1-6 | NA | TRBV2 | CASSDNSRNSPLHF | TGTGCCAGCAGTGATAACAGTAGGAATTCACCCCTCCACTTT
13 | NA | TRBJ1-2 | NA | TRBV5-6 | CASSPGRNYGYTF | TGTGCCAGCAGCCCTGGACGGAACTATGGCTACACCTTC
17 | NA | TRBJ1-5 | NA | TRBV19 | CASSSRGSLGSNQPQHF | TGTGCCAGTAGTTCCCGGGGCAGCTTAGGGAGCAATCAGCCCCAGCATTTT
13 | NA | TRBJ2-1 | NA | TRBV29-1 | CSAAPLLYNEQFF | TGCAGCGCCGCCCCCCTACTCTACAATGAGCAGTTCTTC
13 | NA | TRBJ2-6 | NA | TRBV5-8 | CASRLPGANVLTF | TGTGCCAGCCGCCTTCCTGGGGCCAACGTCCTGACTTTC
16 | NA | TRBJ2-1 | TRBD2 | TRBV28 | CASSLSGFSSYNEQFF | TGTGCCAGCAGCCTTAGCGGGTTCAGCTCCTACAATGAGCAGTTCTTC
15 | NA | TRBJ2-5 | TRBD2 | TRBV6-5 | CASSLLAGASGAQYF | TGTGCCAGCAGTCTACTAGCGGGGGCTTCAGGGGCCCAGTACTTC
16 | once | TRBJ2-1 | NA | TRBV11-2 | CASSTRTGSSYNEQFF | TGTGCCAGCAGCACCCGGACGGGAAGCTCCTACAATGAGCAGTTCTTC
15 | NA | TRBJ2-5 | NA | TRBV14 | CASSQEQRRVKTQYF | TGTGCCAGCAGCCAAGAACAGAGGAGGGTTAAGACCCAGTACTTC
15 | NA | TRBJ1-2 | TRBD1 | TRBV27 | CASSPSPRGIYGYTF | TGTGCCAGCAGTCCCAGCCCCAGGGGGATATATGGCTACACCTTC
16 | once | TRBJ2-4 | TRBD1 | TRBV11-3 | CASSGAGTGWENIQYF | TGTGCCAGCAGCGGGGCCGGGACAGGGTGGGAAAACATTCAGTACTTC
14 | NA | TRBJ2-3 | NA | TRBV5-1 | CASSTSLITDTQYF | TGCGCCAGCAGCACATCTCTCATCACAGATACGCAGTATTTT
13 | NA | TRBJ2-7 | NA | TRBV9 | CASSASFRGEQYF | TGTGCCAGCAGCGCCTCCTTCAGGGGCGAGCAGTACTTC
16 | NA | TRBJ2-3 | TRBD2 | TRBV28 | CASSPPLAGVTNTQYF | TGTGCCAGCAGTCCACCACTAGCGGGCGTTACGAATACGCAGTATTTT
14 | NA | TRBJ2-7 | TRBD2 | TRBV27 | CASSFTGRADEQYF | TGTGCCAGCAGTTTCACCGGGAGGGCCGACGAGCAGTACTTC
15 | NA | TRBJ2-1 | NA | TRBV28 | CAGSPIGFSYNEQFF | TGTGCCGGCAGTCCAATCGGGTTCTCCTACAATGAGCAGTTCTTC
10 | once | TRBJ2-7 | NA | TRBV6-5 | CASGEVEQYF | TGTGCCAGCGGGGAGGTGGAGCAGTACTTC